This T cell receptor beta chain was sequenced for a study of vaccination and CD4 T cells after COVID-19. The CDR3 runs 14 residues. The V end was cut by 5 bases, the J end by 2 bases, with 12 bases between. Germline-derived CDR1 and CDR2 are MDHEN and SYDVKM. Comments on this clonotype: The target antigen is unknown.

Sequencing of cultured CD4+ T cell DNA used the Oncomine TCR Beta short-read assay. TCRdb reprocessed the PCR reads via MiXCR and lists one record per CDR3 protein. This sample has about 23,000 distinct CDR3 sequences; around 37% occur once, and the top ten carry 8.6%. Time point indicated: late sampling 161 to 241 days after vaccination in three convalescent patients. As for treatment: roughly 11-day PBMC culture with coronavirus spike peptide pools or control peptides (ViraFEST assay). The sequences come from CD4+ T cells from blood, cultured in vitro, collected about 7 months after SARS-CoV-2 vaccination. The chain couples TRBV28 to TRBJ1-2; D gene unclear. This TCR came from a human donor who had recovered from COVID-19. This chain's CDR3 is CASSARPDNYGYTF. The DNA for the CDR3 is TGTGCCAGCAGTGCTCGCCCCGACAACTATGGCTACACCTTC.